These T cell receptor beta chains were read from a single sample in a study of vaccination and CD4 T cells after COVID-19. TCRdb reprocessed the PCR reads with MiXCR, giving one entry per CDR3 protein. The data hold roughly 13,000 distinct CDR3 sequences, with around half observed a single time. These receptors have no known antigen. Material: CD4+ T cells from blood, cultured in vitro. The source is a human donor who had recovered from COVID-19. Both conserved end residues are part of each CDR3. The order of the fields is clone size, CDR3 length, V gene, J gene, D gene, CDR3 DNA, CDR3 protein. D genes are given only for firm matches. Part of the rows lack a size; the others show once, few, many or a class for expanded clones.

clone size: .
CDR3 length: 15
V gene: TRBV6-4
J gene: TRBJ1-1
D gene: TRBD1
CDR3 DNA: TGTGCCAGCAGTGAAATGGGACAGGGGAGGACTGAAGCTTTCTTT
CDR3 protein: CASSEMGQGRTEAFF

clone size: few
CDR3 length: 12
V gene: TRBV20-1
J gene: TRBJ2-3
D gene: .
CDR3 DNA: TGCAGTGCTAGAAAGAGCACAGATACGCAGTATTTT
CDR3 protein: CSARKSTDTQYF

clone size: .
CDR3 length: 14
V gene: TRBV25-1
J gene: TRBJ1-2
D gene: TRBD1
CDR3 DNA: TGTGCCAGCAGTGCCTGGACAGGGCGGTATGGCTACACCTTC
CDR3 protein: CASSAWTGRYGYTF

clone size: .
CDR3 length: 15
V gene: TRBV12-3/TRBV12-4
J gene: TRBJ2-1
D gene: TRBD1
CDR3 DNA: TGTGCCAGCAGAACGTTCCGGGACAGGGTCAATGAGCAGTTCTTC
CDR3 protein: CASRTFRDRVNEQFF

clone size: .
CDR3 length: 18
V gene: TRBV6-5
J gene: TRBJ1-6
D gene: .
CDR3 DNA: TGTGCCAGCAGTTACGCCCCAGCCTCCCAGGGGAGTAATTCACCCCTCCACTTT
CDR3 protein: CASSYAPASQGSNSPLHF

clone size: .
CDR3 length: 10
V gene: TRBV30
J gene: TRBJ1-2
D gene: TRBD1
CDR3 DNA: TGTGCCCAATACAGGGGGAAAGTGTCTTTC
CDR3 protein: CAQYRGKVSF

clone size: .
CDR3 length: 13
V gene: TRBV30
J gene: TRBJ1-1
D gene: .
CDR3 DNA: TGTGCCTGGGTGGTTTCGGGTTCTACTGAAGCTTTCTTT
CDR3 protein: CAWVVSGSTEAFF

clone size: once
CDR3 length: 14
V gene: TRBV7-7
J gene: TRBJ1-5
D gene: .
CDR3 DNA: TGTGCCAGCAGCCCCTCGCCGGGGCCTCAGCCCCAGCATTTT
CDR3 protein: CASSPSPGPQPQHF

clone size: few
CDR3 length: 15
V gene: TRBV29-1
J gene: TRBJ2-2
D gene: TRBD2
CDR3 DNA: TGCAGCGTTGACGGACTAGCGGGTTACACCGGGGAGCTGTTTTTT
CDR3 protein: CSVDGLAGYTGELFF

clone size: .
CDR3 length: 15
V gene: TRBV27
J gene: TRBJ1-4
D gene: .
CDR3 DNA: TGTGCCAGCAGTTTATGGGCCAGGGATCCCGAAAAACTGTTTTTT
CDR3 protein: CASSLWARDPEKLFF

clone size: .
CDR3 length: 13
V gene: TRBV6-1
J gene: TRBJ2-7
D gene: TRBD2
CDR3 DNA: TGTGCCGTCGGGGGGACGAGCTCCTACGAGCAGTACTTC
CDR3 protein: CAVGGTSSYEQYF

clone size: .
CDR3 length: 13
V gene: TRBV6-4
J gene: TRBJ1-6
D gene: .
CDR3 DNA: TGTGCCAGCAGCGAGCGGTTACACCCACCCCTCCACTTT
CDR3 protein: CASSERLHPPLHF

clone size: .
CDR3 length: 15
V gene: TRBV5-1
J gene: TRBJ2-3
D gene: TRBD1
CDR3 DNA: TGCGCCAGCAGCGGGACAGGACGGGGCCCGGATACGCAGTATTTT
CDR3 protein: CASSGTGRGPDTQYF

clone size: .
CDR3 length: 16
V gene: TRBV6-2/TRBV6-3
J gene: TRBJ1-1
D gene: .
CDR3 DNA: TGTGCCAGCAGTTACTCAGGAACAGGCCAGAACACTGAAGCTTTCTTT
CDR3 protein: CASSYSGTGQNTEAFF

clone size: .
CDR3 length: 15
V gene: TRBV10-1
J gene: TRBJ2-1
D gene: .
CDR3 DNA: TGCGCCAGCAGTGACGGCGGGGTGGGGTACAATGAGCAGTTCTTC
CDR3 protein: CASSDGGVGYNEQFF

clone size: .
CDR3 length: 14
V gene: TRBV27
J gene: TRBJ1-6
D gene: TRBD1
CDR3 DNA: TGTGCCAGCCGAGGGGACAGGGTTAATTCACCCCTCCACTTT
CDR3 protein: CASRGDRVNSPLHF

clone size: .
CDR3 length: 16
V gene: TRBV7-9
J gene: TRBJ2-5
D gene: TRBD2
CDR3 DNA: TGTGCCAGCAGTCCCGGACTAGCGGGGGGGCAAGAGACCCAGTACTTC
CDR3 protein: CASSPGLAGGQETQYF

clone size: .
CDR3 length: 14
V gene: TRBV6-2/TRBV6-3
J gene: TRBJ1-2
D gene: .
CDR3 DNA: TGTGCCAGCAGTTCGACCGGGACACAATATGGCTACACCTTC
CDR3 protein: CASSSTGTQYGYTF

clone size: .
CDR3 length: 14
V gene: TRBV20-1
J gene: TRBJ2-3
D gene: .
CDR3 DNA: TGCAGTGCTAGAGATCTGGCGTCGGGAGATACGCAGTATTTT
CDR3 protein: CSARDLASGDTQYF

clone size: .
CDR3 length: 11
V gene: TRBV12-3/TRBV12-4
J gene: TRBJ2-3
D gene: .
CDR3 DNA: TGTGCCAGCAGAGAGACAGATACGCAGTATTTT
CDR3 protein: CASRETDTQYF

clone size: .
CDR3 length: 12
V gene: TRBV7-9
J gene: TRBJ2-5
D gene: .
CDR3 DNA: TGTGCCAGCAGCCGGGCAGGACAGACCCAGTACTTC
CDR3 protein: CASSRAGQTQYF

clone size: .
CDR3 length: 12
V gene: TRBV20-1
J gene: TRBJ1-1
D gene: TRBD1
CDR3 DNA: TGCAGTGCGCACCGACAGGGGAATGAAGCTTTCTTT
CDR3 protein: CSAHRQGNEAFF

clone size: .
CDR3 length: 13
V gene: TRBV9
J gene: TRBJ1-2
D gene: .
CDR3 DNA: TGTGCCAGCAGCCCACAGATGGGCTATGGCTACACCTTC
CDR3 protein: CASSPQMGYGYTF

clone size: .
CDR3 length: 15
V gene: TRBV10-3
J gene: TRBJ1-2
D gene: .
CDR3 DNA: TGTGCCATCAGTGAAGGCAGGGCAGGATTGTATGGCTACACCTTC
CDR3 protein: CAISEGRAGLYGYTF

clone size: few
CDR3 length: 13
V gene: TRBV6-1
J gene: TRBJ1-6
D gene: .
CDR3 DNA: TGTGCCAGCCTGTCCGGGGGACACTCACCCCTCCACTTT
CDR3 protein: CASLSGGHSPLHF

clone size: few
CDR3 length: 13
V gene: TRBV12-5
J gene: TRBJ2-5
D gene: .
CDR3 DNA: TGTGCTAGTGGTTTGAGGGGAGGAGAGACCCAGTACTTC
CDR3 protein: CASGLRGGETQYF

clone size: .
CDR3 length: 13
V gene: TRBV20-1
J gene: TRBJ1-6
D gene: .
CDR3 DNA: TGCAGTGCTCACAGGACCGTCGGTTCACCCCTCCACTTT
CDR3 protein: CSAHRTVGSPLHF

clone size: .
CDR3 length: 16
V gene: TRBV2
J gene: TRBJ2-1
D gene: TRBD1
CDR3 DNA: TGTGCCAGCAGGGGGACAGGGGGGAGAATCGGCAATGAGCAGTTCTTC
CDR3 protein: CASRGTGGRIGNEQFF

clone size: .
CDR3 length: 15
V gene: TRBV5-3
J gene: TRBJ1-5
D gene: TRBD1
CDR3 DNA: TGTGCCAGCAGCTTGGGACAGGGGCGTTATCAGCCCCAGCATTTT
CDR3 protein: CASSLGQGRYQPQHF

clone size: .
CDR3 length: 15
V gene: TRBV12-3/TRBV12-4
J gene: TRBJ2-5
D gene: .
CDR3 DNA: TGTGCCAGCAGTTTGGGAGGGGGCATCCAAGAGACCCAGTACTTC
CDR3 protein: CASSLGGGIQETQYF

clone size: few
CDR3 length: 15
V gene: TRBV2
J gene: TRBJ1-1
D gene: .
CDR3 DNA: TGTGCCAGCAGTACCCGACAGGCGCCGGGGACTGAAGCTTTCTTT
CDR3 protein: CASSTRQAPGTEAFF

clone size: few
CDR3 length: 14
V gene: TRBV20-1
J gene: TRBJ1-6
D gene: .
CDR3 DNA: TGCAGTGCTAGACGGGGGGCGGCGGATTCACCCCTCCACTTT
CDR3 protein: CSARRGAADSPLHF

clone size: .
CDR3 length: 15
V gene: TRBV6-5
J gene: TRBJ2-2
D gene: TRBD1
CDR3 DNA: TGTGCCAGCAGTTACCAGGGGGCGAACACCGGGGAGCTGTTTTTT
CDR3 protein: CASSYQGANTGELFF

clone size: .
CDR3 length: 13
V gene: TRBV6-1
J gene: TRBJ2-7
D gene: .
CDR3 DNA: TGTGCCAGCTCGCTGGGCCAGGGGCTCGAGCTGTACTTC
CDR3 protein: CASSLGQGLELYF

clone size: few
CDR3 length: 14
V gene: TRBV5-1
J gene: TRBJ1-1
D gene: .
CDR3 DNA: TGCGCCAGCAGCCGCGGGAACATGAACACTGAAGCTTTCTTT
CDR3 protein: CASSRGNMNTEAFF

clone size: .
CDR3 length: 14
V gene: TRBV20-1
J gene: TRBJ1-1
D gene: TRBD1
CDR3 DNA: TGCAGTGCTAGACCGGGACAGCTGAACACTGAAGCTTTCTTT
CDR3 protein: CSARPGQLNTEAFF

clone size: .
CDR3 length: 15
V gene: TRBV5-5
J gene: TRBJ1-4
D gene: .
CDR3 DNA: TGTGCCAGCAGCTTGGGTCAGGGTGGCAATGAAAAACTGTTTTTT
CDR3 protein: CASSLGQGGNEKLFF

clone size: .
CDR3 length: 15
V gene: TRBV6-1
J gene: TRBJ2-2
D gene: TRBD1
CDR3 DNA: TGTGCCAGCAGCCCCGGGCGACAGGGAGCCGGGGAGCTGTTTTTT
CDR3 protein: CASSPGRQGAGELFF

clone size: .
CDR3 length: 16
V gene: TRBV7-8
J gene: TRBJ2-2
D gene: .
CDR3 DNA: TGTGCCAGCAGCTTACCCCGGGACGGACCCACCGGGGAGCTGTTTTTT
CDR3 protein: CASSLPRDGPTGELFF